The present T cell receptor beta chain was sequenced within a study of breast tumors, draining lymph nodes, adjacent tissues. Study-wide findings and caveats: Compared with basal-like, luminal-like tumors shared significantly more repertoire with nontumor tissue. That most tumor T cells come from lymph nodes remained unproven.

Breast cancer patients provided tissue from their axillary draining lymph nodes. TCRdb recomputed calls from the multiplex PCR reads with MiXCR, one row per CDR3 protein. The sample lists some 230,000 distinct CDR3 sequences, around 34% occurring once. As concerns this clonotype: What it binds is not known.

CDR1 DFQATT and CDR2 SNEGSKA come from the germline V gene (reference sequence). The V gene end was trimmed by 5 bases and the J gene end by 2 bases; junction bases not matched to a gene: 6. The CDR3 loop spans 15 amino acids. This receptor was identified in a female donor with breast cancer. Some clones in this sample may be carry-over from other donors' samples. Sequenced: axillary lymph node tissue. The chain combines TRBV20-1 with TRBJ2-3, with 11 bases identical to TRBD2. The CDR3 nucleotides read TGCAGTGCTTTCGGGACTAGCGGAAACACAGATACGCAGTATTTT. Translated: CSAFGTSGNTDTQYF.